This is a list of T cell receptor beta chains from one sample in a study of shared clonotypes between healthy human individuals. Profiled with immunoSEQ multiplex PCR; TCRdb holds only in-frame clones, not every one. The sample shows about 1,900,000 clones, roughly 94% of them seen only once. Sequencing was carried out using naive CD8+ T cells sorted from blood. These receptor sequences come from a man between 18 and 29 years old in good health. The conserved cysteine and the conserved F or W are not part of the CDR3 here.

CDR3	V	J
ASSYWGNEQF	TRBV27	TRBJ2-1
ASNKGGLTEAF	TRBV10-2	TRBJ1-1
ASSNGRDNSTNEKLF	TRBV21-1	TRBJ1-4
ASRPGLAGAYEQY	TRBV28	TRBJ2-7
ASSEWGNPYEQY	TRBV6-1	TRBJ2-7
ASSSGLAYEQY	TRBV5-8	TRBJ2-7
ASSLSPTGYYGYT	TRBV27	TRBJ1-2
ASSQGKWGASNQPQH	TRBV14	TRBJ1-5
ASSLGLLYEQY	TRBV27	TRBJ2-7
SVAGGATDTQY	TRBV29-1	TRBJ2-3
ASSPLGGSYEQY	TRBV27	TRBJ2-7
ASSSSFAGDFNYGYT	TRBV7-8	TRBJ1-2
ASSEWPDGNTEAF	TRBV10-1	TRBJ1-1
ASSIGYILVGTEAF	TRBV19	TRBJ1-1
ASRFRAGNTIY	TRBV12-2	TRBJ1-3
ASSRRDRVGQETQY	TRBV14	TRBJ2-5
AIAGDYYEQY	TRBV10-3	TRBJ2-7
ASSFQDSGSYEQY	TRBV4-1	TRBJ2-7
ASSLIEDTQY	TRBV27	TRBJ2-3
ASSTQGSNQPQH	TRBV27	TRBJ1-5
AISELVTDYSNQPQH	TRBV10-3	TRBJ1-5
ASSVQGQYSNQPQH	TRBV2	TRBJ1-5
ASSFAYGEQY	TRBV11-1	TRBJ2-7
ASSLWGAYEQY	TRBV7-9	TRBJ2-7
ASSLASYNEQF	TRBV27	TRBJ2-1
ASSPDRRELF	TRBV6-6	TRBJ2-2
ASSQVREAYEQY	TRBV4-1	TRBJ2-7
ASSLDRSSGNTIY	TRBV11-3	TRBJ1-3
AIKEINTGELF	TRBV10-3	TRBJ2-2
ASSEGLGLHTEAF	TRBV25-1	TRBJ1-1
ASSRDRVEAF	TRBV27	TRBJ1-1
ASKTGTTYEQY	TRBV28	TRBJ2-7
ASSYTSGGARTDTQY	TRBV4-1	TRBJ2-3
ASSSGTVGHYNEQF	TRBV18	TRBJ2-1
ASSNAPGTSGSTDTQY	TRBV7-8	TRBJ2-3
ASSQGQTYEQY	TRBV4-1	TRBJ2-7
ASSQLSISGNTIY	TRBV7-9	TRBJ1-3
ASSLQGSSYEQY	TRBV5-6	TRBJ2-7
ALSGLSGTEAF	TRBV30	TRBJ1-1
ASSGSSEQF	TRBV25-1	TRBJ2-1
ASSPPPGRSPGNTIY	TRBV18	TRBJ1-3
ATSTNRGEGTEAF	TRBV15	TRBJ1-1
ASGLDGDTYNEQF	TRBV12-5	TRBJ2-1
ASSQESGPTGELF	TRBV4-1	TRBJ2-2
ASSQDWPVAGYT	TRBV4-1	TRBJ1-2
ASSQEAGGYQPQH	TRBV4-3	TRBJ1-5
ASSSALAGPRYEQY	TRBV7-9	TRBJ2-7
ASRGPTGGETQY	TRBV5-4	TRBJ2-5
AISEGLAVAQETQY	TRBV10-3	TRBJ2-5
ASSLDEGEGYEQY	TRBV7-9	TRBJ2-7
ASSSLGQGINEKLF	TRBV27	TRBJ1-4
ASSLFPRLAAPYEQY	TRBV5-6	TRBJ2-7
ASSFHPGRELF	TRBV6-5	TRBJ2-2
ASSWTGANEQY	TRBV5-1	TRBJ2-7
ASTGTDLPYEQY	TRBV19	TRBJ2-7
ASSQDGTSYTEQF	TRBV4-3	TRBJ2-1
ASSLVGPVADTQY	TRBV28	TRBJ2-3
AWSVGVGNEQF	TRBV30	TRBJ2-1